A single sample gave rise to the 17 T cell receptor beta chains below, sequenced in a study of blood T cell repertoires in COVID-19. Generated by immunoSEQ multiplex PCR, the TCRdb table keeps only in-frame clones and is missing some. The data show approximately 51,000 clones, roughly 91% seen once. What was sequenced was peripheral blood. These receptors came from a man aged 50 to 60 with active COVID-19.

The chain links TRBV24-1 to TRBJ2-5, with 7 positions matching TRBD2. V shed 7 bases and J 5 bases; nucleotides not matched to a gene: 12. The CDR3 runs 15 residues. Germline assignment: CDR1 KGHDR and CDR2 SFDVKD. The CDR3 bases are TGTGCCACCAGCCAGGGAGGGGAACTGCTGGAGACCCAGTACTTC. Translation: CATSQGGELLETQYF.

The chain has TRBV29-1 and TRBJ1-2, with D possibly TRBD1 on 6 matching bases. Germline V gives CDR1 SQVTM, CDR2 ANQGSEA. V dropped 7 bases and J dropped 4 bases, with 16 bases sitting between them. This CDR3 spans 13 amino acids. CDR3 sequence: CSDRDYDLYGYTF. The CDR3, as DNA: TGCAGCGACAGGGATTACGACCTCTATGGCTACACCTTC. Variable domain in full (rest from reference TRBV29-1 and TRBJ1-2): SAVISQKPSRDICQRGTSLTIQCQVDSQVTMMFWYRQQPGQSLTLIATANQGSEATYESGFVIDKFPISRPNLTFSTLTVSNMSPEDSSIYLCSDRDYDLYGYTFGSGTRLTVV.

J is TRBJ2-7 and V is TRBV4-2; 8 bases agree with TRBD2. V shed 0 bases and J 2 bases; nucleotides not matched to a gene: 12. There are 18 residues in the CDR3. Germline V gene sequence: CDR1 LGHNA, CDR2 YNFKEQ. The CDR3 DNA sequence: TGTGCCAGCAGCCAAGAACTAGCGGAAACCTTTAAACCCTACGAGCAGTACTTC. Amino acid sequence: CASSQELAETFKPYEQYF.

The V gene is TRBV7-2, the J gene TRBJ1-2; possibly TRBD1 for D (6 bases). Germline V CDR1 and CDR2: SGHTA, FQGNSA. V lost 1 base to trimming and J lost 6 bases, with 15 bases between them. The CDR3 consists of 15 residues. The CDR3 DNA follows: TGTGCCAGCAGCTTAGGACCGCAGGGGAATCATGGCTACACCTTC. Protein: CASSLGPQGNHGYTF.

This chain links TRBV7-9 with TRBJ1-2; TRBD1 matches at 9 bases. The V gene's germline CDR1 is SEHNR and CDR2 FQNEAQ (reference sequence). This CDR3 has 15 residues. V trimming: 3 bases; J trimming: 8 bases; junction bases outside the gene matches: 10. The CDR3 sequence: CASSFSTGGGGGYTF. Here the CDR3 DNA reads TGTGCCAGCAGCTTTTCGACAGGGGGAGGCGGGGGCTACACCTTC.

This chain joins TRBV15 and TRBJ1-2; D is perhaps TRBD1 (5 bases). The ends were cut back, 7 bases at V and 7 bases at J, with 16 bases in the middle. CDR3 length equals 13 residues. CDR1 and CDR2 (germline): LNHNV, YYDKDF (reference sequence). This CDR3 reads CATKWEGPGGYTF. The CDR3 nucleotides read TGTGCCACCAAGTGGGAGGGGCCGGGTGGCTACACCTTC.

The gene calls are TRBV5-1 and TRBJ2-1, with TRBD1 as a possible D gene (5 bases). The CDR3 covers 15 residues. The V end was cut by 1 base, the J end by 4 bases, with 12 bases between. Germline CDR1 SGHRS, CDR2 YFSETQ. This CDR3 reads CASSLRLAGYNEQFF. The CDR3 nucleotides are TGCGCCAGCAGCTTGCGATTAGCAGGGTACAATGAGCAGTTCTTC.

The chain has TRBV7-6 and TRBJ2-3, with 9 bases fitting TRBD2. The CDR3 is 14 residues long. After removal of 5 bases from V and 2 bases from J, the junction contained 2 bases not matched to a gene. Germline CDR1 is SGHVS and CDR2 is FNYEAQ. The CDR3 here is CASSRTSDTDTQYF. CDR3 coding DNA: TGTGCCAGCAGCAGGACTAGCGACACAGATACGCAGTATTTT.

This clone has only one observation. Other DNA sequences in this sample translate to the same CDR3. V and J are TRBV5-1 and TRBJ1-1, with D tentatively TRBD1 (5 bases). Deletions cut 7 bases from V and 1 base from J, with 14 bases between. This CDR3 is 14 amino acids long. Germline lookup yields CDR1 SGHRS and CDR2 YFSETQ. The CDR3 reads CASRSEGANTEAFF. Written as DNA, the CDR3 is TGCGCCAGCCGCTCTGAAGGGGCGAACACTGAAGCTTTCTTT. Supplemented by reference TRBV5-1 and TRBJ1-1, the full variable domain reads KAGVTQTPRYLIKTRGQQVTLSCSPISGHRSVSWYQQTPGQGLQFLFEYFSETQRNKGNFPGRFSGRQFSNSRSEMNVSTLELGDSALYLCASRSEGANTEAFFGQGTRLTVV.

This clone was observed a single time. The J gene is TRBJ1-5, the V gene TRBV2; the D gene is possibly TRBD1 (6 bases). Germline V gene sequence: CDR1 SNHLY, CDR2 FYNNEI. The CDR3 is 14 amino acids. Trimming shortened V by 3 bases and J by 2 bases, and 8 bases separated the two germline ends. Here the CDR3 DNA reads TGTGCCAGCAGTGAGGGGGCCGGCAATCAGCCCCAGCATTTT. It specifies CASSEGAGNQPQHF. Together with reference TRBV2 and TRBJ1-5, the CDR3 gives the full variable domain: EPEVTQTPSHQVTQMGQEVILRCVPISNHLYFYWYRQILGQKVEFLVSFYNNEISEKSEIFDDQFSVERPDGSNFTLKIRSTKLEDSAMYFCASSEGAGNQPQHFGDGTRLSIL.

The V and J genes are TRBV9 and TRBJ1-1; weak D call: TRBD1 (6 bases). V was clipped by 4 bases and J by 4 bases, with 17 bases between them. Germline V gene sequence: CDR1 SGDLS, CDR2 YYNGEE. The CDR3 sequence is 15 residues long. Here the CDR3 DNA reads TGTGCCAGCAGCCCAAGACAGGTTTACGCCACTGAAGCTTTCTTT. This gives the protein CASSPRQVYATEAFF.

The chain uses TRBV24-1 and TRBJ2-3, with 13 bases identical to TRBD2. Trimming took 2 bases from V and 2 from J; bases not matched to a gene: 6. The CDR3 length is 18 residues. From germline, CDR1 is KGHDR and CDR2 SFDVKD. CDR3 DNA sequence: TGTGCCACCAGTGATTCCCTGACTAGCGGGGGGATCACAGATACGCAGTATTTT. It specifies CATSDSLTSGGITDTQYF.

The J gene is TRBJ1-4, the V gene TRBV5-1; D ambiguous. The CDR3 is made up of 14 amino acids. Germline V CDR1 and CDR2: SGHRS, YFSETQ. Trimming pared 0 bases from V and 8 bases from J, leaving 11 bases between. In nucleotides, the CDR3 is TGCGCCAGCAGCTTGGGTCAGGTAGAGGAAAAACTGTTTTTT. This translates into CASSLGQVEEKLFF.

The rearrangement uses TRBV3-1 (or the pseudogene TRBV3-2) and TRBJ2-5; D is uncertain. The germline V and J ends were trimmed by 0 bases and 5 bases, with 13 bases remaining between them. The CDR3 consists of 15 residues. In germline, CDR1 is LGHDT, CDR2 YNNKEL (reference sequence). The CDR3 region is CASSQDLQAQETQYF. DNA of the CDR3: TGTGCCAGCAGCCAAGATCTCCAGGCTCAGGAGACCCAGTACTTC.

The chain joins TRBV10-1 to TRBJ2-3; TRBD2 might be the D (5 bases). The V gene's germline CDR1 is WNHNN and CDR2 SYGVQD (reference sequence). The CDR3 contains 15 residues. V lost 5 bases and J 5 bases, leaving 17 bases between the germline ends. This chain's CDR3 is CASSKAGIQQDTQYF. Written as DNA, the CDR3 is TGCGCCAGCAGTAAGGCCGGGATCCAACAAGATACGCAGTATTTT.

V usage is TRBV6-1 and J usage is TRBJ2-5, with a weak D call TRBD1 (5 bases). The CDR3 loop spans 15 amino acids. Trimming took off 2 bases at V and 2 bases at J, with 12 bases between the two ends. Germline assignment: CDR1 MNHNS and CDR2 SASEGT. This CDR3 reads CASSERGSPQETQYF. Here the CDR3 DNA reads TGTGCCAGCAGTGAAAGGGGATCTCCTCAAGAGACCCAGTACTTC.

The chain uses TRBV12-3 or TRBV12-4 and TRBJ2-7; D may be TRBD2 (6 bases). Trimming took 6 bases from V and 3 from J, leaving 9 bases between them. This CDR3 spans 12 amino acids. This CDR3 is CASSTGLYEQYF. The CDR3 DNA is TGTGCCAGCAGCACGGGACTCTACGAGCAGTACTTC.